The TCR beta chain described here comes from a study of T cell responses to AZD1222 COVID-19 vaccine. The data were produced by immunoSEQ multiplex PCR, yet TCRdb's version contains in-frame clones alone and is incomplete. Here the sample spans roughly 67,000 clones, 88% being singletons. Points from the study as a whole: The donor group comprised mostly white British people and more females; the analysis possibly underestimated clonal diversity. Dominant CD4 TCR responses targeted spike regions 160-218 and 743-854. Breadth and depth of Spike-specific TCRs rose after two AZD1222 doses.

From germline, CDR1 is MNHNY and CDR2 SVGAGI (reference sequence). CDR3 length: 15 amino acids. Unmatched junction bases numbered 6, after V lost 2 bases and J lost 8 bases. Details on this clone: Its antigen is unknown.

This receptor was taken from an adult in good health. The sequenced sample was peripheral blood, obtained on day 0 of AZD1222 vaccination. The chain uses TRBV6-6 and TRBJ2-1; 10 nucleotides agree with TRBD1. CDR3 in DNA: TGTGCCAGCAGTTACGGGGGACAGGGGTATGATGAGCAGTTCTTC. It specifies CASSYGGQGYDEQFF.